Below are 29 T cell receptor beta chains sequenced from a single sample in a study of Graves' ophthalmopathy and Graves' hyperthyroidism. RNA transcripts yielded amplified TCR beta CDR3 regions. RT-PCR with HTBI primers came first, then second-round multiplex PCR. TCRdb reprocessed the multiplex PCR reads with MiXCR, giving one entry per CDR3 protein. This sample has over a million distinct CDR3 sequences, with about 35% found just once. Specimen: peripheral blood or thyroid tissue (not recorded which). The receptors come from an adult man with Graves' hyperthyroidism.

CDR3 DNA sequence: TGTGCCACCAGCCGAGCCCTGAGCAGCTGGCAGGGAGTCACTGAAGCTTTCTTT. Its protein is CATSRALSSWQGVTEAFF. V is TRBV15 and J is TRBJ1-1, with D tentatively TRBD1 (5 bases). The CDR3 runs to 18 residues. Trimming removed 5 bases at V and 4 bases at J, with 26 bases between. Germline CDR1 and CDR2: LNHNV and YYDKDF (reference sequence).

V gene TRBV5-1 combines with J gene TRBJ1-4; tentative D call: TRBD1 (5 bases). This CDR3 comprises 16 residues. The germline V gene encodes CDR1 SGHRS and CDR2 YFSETQ. V lost 2 bases, J lost 3 bases, and 14 bases lay in between. As DNA, the CDR3 is TGCGCCAGCAGCTTTAGGGGTGCGGGGCCTAATGAAAAACTGTTTTTT. Encoded protein: CASSFRGAGPNEKLFF.

This chain connects TRBV7-8 to TRBJ1-6; possibly TRBD1 for D (5 bases). Germline V gene data show CDR1 as SGHVS and CDR2 as FQNEAQ. CDR3 length: 14 amino acids. Trimming left V 5 bases short and J 14 bases short, with 19 bases between. CDR3 loop: CASSPTGPPGALHF. DNA of the CDR3: TGTGCCAGCAGCCCCACAGGCCCCCCGGGGGCCCTCCACTTT.

This clonotype was seen ten or more times. The rearrangement uses TRBV7-9 and TRBJ1-2; the D gene is possibly TRBD1 (6 bases). Deletions cut 7 bases from V and 6 bases from J, with 15 bases between. CDR3 length: 13 amino acids. The germline CDR1 and CDR2 sequences are SEHNR and FQNEAQ (reference sequence). CDR3 sequence reads: CASTDQGRHGYTF. The CDR3 DNA reads as TGTGCCAGCACCGATCAGGGGAGACATGGCTACACCTTC.

The rearrangement joins TRBV2 to TRBJ1-1; weak D call: TRBD1 (5 bases). The germline CDR1 and CDR2 sequences are SNHLY and FYNNEI. Deletions cut 7 bases from V and 4 bases from J, with 19 bases between. The CDR3 runs 15 residues. The CDR3 is CASKKQGLLGTEAFF. The CDR3 DNA sequence: TGTGCCAGCAAGAAGCAGGGTCTGTTGGGCACTGAAGCTTTCTTT.

This sequence joins TRBV7-2 and TRBJ2-7; 7 bases line up with TRBD2. With V trimmed by 6 bases and J by 2 bases, 16 bases remained unmatched. This CDR3 spans 17 amino acids. Germline CDR1 reads SGHTA; CDR2 reads FQGNSA. CDR3 nucleotide sequence: TGTGCCAGCAGTGATCCCTGGACCAGCGGGATCACCTACGAGCAGTACTTC. Translated, it gives CASSDPWTSGITYEQYF.

This clonotype was detected ten times or more. V is TRBV7-9 and J is TRBJ2-7; D gene unclear. The V end was cut by 5 bases, the J end by 5 bases, with 13 bases between. CDR1 is SEHNR, CDR2 FQNEAQ, per germline (reference sequence). This CDR3 has 13 amino acids. CDR3 sequence: CASSPRPADEQYF. The CDR3 DNA reads as TGTGCCAGCAGCCCTAGGCCGGCGGACGAGCAGTACTTC.

This chain joins TRBV11-2 and TRBJ2-7; 8 bases match TRBD2. Looked up from germline, CDR1 is SGHAT and CDR2 is FQNNGV. V trimming: 3 bases; J trimming: 3 bases; junction bases outside the gene matches: 7. CDR3 length: 15 amino acids. The DNA for the CDR3 is TGTGCCAGCAGCTTTGTTTCTAGCGGGTTCTACGAGCAGTACTTC. This translates into CASSFVSSGFYEQYF.

The chain uses TRBV12-3 or TRBV12-4 and TRBJ1-2; TRBD1 matches at 7 bases. The ends lost 5 bases at V and 5 bases at J; junction bases unmatched: 11. There are 15 residues in the CDR3. CDR3 coding DNA: TGTGCCAGCAGTCCAAAGAAGACAGGGTGGTATGGCTACACCTTC. As protein: CASSPKKTGWYGYTF.

The CDR3 protein is CASTEGGGGVVQETQYF. CDR3 DNA sequence: TGTGCCAGCACCGAGGGTGGGGGAGGGGTCGTACAAGAGACCCAGTACTTC. The rearrangement joins TRBV6-6 to TRBJ2-5; 7 nucleotides agree with TRBD2. V lost 7 bases, J lost 2 bases, and 16 bases stayed unmatched. Germline CDR1 and CDR2: MNHNY and SVGAGI (reference sequence). The CDR3 sequence is 17 residues long.

This chain connects TRBV7-9 to TRBJ1-6, with 7 positions matching TRBD1. J lost 11 bases, V lost 1 base, and 8 bases had no gene match. Germline lookup yields CDR1 SEHNR and CDR2 FQNEAQ (reference sequence). The CDR3 has 15 residues. As DNA, the CDR3 is TGTGCCAGCAGCTTAGATACAGGGGCTGTGGCACCCCTCCACTTT. Its translation: CASSLDTGAVAPLHF.

This clonotype was observed many times. The rearrangement uses TRBV29-1 and TRBJ1-2; no clear D gene. This CDR3 is built from 13 residues. V lost 6 bases, J lost 4 bases, and 15 bases lay in between. Germline V gene data show CDR1 as SQVTM and CDR2 as ANQGSEA. This chain's CDR3 is CSVELSRGYGYTF. CDR3 bases: TGCAGCGTCGAACTATCCCGGGGCTATGGCTACACCTTC. Drawing the rest from reference TRBV29-1 and TRBJ1-2, the complete variable domain is SAVISQKPSRDICQRGTSLTIQCQVDSQVTMMFWYRQQPGQSLTLIATANQGSEATYESGFVIDKFPISRPNLTFSTLTVSNMSPEDSSIYLCSVELSRGYGYTFGSGTRLTVV.

In its sample, this clonotype was seen many times. The chain has TRBV7-3 and TRBJ1-1, with a possible D match to TRBD1 (6 bases). Trimming pared 7 bases from V and 4 bases from J, leaving 13 bases between. CDR3 length: 13 amino acids. In germline, CDR1 is SGHTA, CDR2 FQGTGA. CDR3 DNA sequence: TGTGCCAGCACCGGGGGGGGCTTCACTGAAGCTTTCTTT. Its translation: CASTGGGFTEAFF.

In this sample, this clonotype turned up a few times. This may be a read error: a much more frequent sequence differs by one nucleotide. J is TRBJ2-7 and V is TRBV19, with 7 bases matching TRBD1. The CDR3 is 13 amino acids. Germline V gives CDR1 LNHDA, CDR2 SQIVND (reference sequence). V lost 8 bases and J lost 2; bases outside the gene matches: 6. CDR3 protein: CASGPDRTYEQYF. DNA of the CDR3: TGTGCCAGTGGCCCGGACAGGACCTACGAGCAGTACTTC.

This clonotype was picked up many times. The chain couples TRBV19 to TRBJ1-1; 7 bases are a match to TRBD1. The CDR3 loop spans 16 amino acids. The J segment lost 2 bases and the V segment lost 7 bases, leaving 13 bases of the junction unmatched. Germline V lookup: CDR1 LNHDA, CDR2 SQIVND (reference sequence). CDR3 region: CASIPGQPERNTEAFF. DNA of the CDR3: TGTGCCAGTATCCCGGGACAGCCTGAACGAAACACTGAAGCTTTCTTT.

About this clonotype: Its ends do not fully match the called genes, so a read error is possible. CDR3 nucleotide sequence: TGTGCCAGCAGTGTGGGACGCCTCGACGCCTATGAGCAGTACTTC. As protein: CASSVGRLDAYEQYF. The genes are TRBV25-1 and TRBJ2-7; D could derive from TRBD1 or TRBD2 (5 bases each). The CDR3 is 15 amino acids. CDR1 is MGHDK, CDR2 SYGVNS, per germline.

This clonotype turned up a few times. The chain carries TRBV6-1 and TRBJ2-5, with D perhaps matching TRBD2 (7 bases). Trimming stripped 7 bases from V and 3 bases from J, with 15 bases between. The length of the CDR3 is 14 residues. Germline V gene sequence: CDR1 MNHNS, CDR2 SASEGT. In DNA, the CDR3 is TGTGCCAGCACGGGGGGAGGGGGTAAAGAGACCCAGTACTTC. Its translation is CASTGGGGKETQYF.

This clonotype was counted a single time. A read error is possible here, since a much larger clone lies one base away. The chain couples TRBV7-9 to TRBJ1-1; 9 bases fit TRBD1. CDR1 and CDR2 from the germline V gene are SEHNR and FQNEAQ (reference sequence). CDR3 length: 15 amino acids. CDR3 in amino acids: CASRTGTGRNTGAFF. The CDR3 coding sequence is TGTGCCAGCAGGACCGGGACAGGGAGAAACACTGGAGCTTTCTTT.

The rearrangement uses TRBV7-8 and TRBJ2-6; D is perhaps TRBD1 (5 bases). CDR1 is SGHVS and CDR2 is FQNEAQ in the germline V gene. CDR3 length: 14 amino acids. The V and J ends lost 11 bases and 11 bases respectively, with 22 bases between them. The CDR3 DNA reads TGTGCCGAGCAGCTCAGCAGGGTAGCCTACGTCCTGACTTTC. Translated, it gives CAEQLSRVAYVLTF.

V is TRBV2 and J is TRBJ1-4; 8 bases are a match to TRBD1. Per germline, CDR1 SNHLY and CDR2 FYNNEI. The CDR3 has 15 residues. The V and J ends lost 1 base and 8 bases, in that order; junction bases with no gene match: 6. The CDR3 DNA reads TGTGCCAGCAGTGAAGTGGCAGGGGGCCTGGAAAAACTGTTTTTT. It codes for CASSEVAGGLEKLFF. The full variable domain, its missing parts supplied by reference TRBV2 and TRBJ1-4, is EPEVTQTPSHQVTQMGQEVILRCVPISNHLYFYWYRQILGQKVEFLVSFYNNEISEKSEIFDDQFSVERPDGSNFTLKIRSTKLEDSAMYFCASSEVAGGLEKLFFGSGTQLSVL.

Details on this clonotype: A much larger clone lies one base from this, so it may be a read error. CDR3 residues: CSAGTGHTGELFF. DNA of the CDR3: TGCAGTGCTGGGACAGGGCACACCGGGGAGCTGTTTTTT. V is TRBV20-1 and J is TRBJ2-2; 9 positions agree with TRBD1. Trimming took 5 bases from V and 3 from J; bases not matched to a gene: 1. This CDR3 region has 13 residues. Germline-derived CDR1 and CDR2 are DFQATT and SNEGSKA (reference sequence).

This clonotype was recorded at least ten times. The chain uses TRBV2 and TRBJ1-6, with 10 positions matching TRBD1. The length of the CDR3 is 16 residues. After removal of 4 bases from V and 2 bases from J, the junction contained 2 bases not matched to a gene. Germline CDR1 reads SNHLY; CDR2 reads FYNNEI. The CDR3 spells CASSGGQGPYNSPLHF. DNA for the CDR3: TGTGCCAGCAGTGGGGGACAGGGGCCCTATAATTCACCCCTCCACTTT. Combining the CDR3 with reference TRBV2 and TRBJ1-6 gives the whole variable domain EPEVTQTPSHQVTQMGQEVILRCVPISNHLYFYWYRQILGQKVEFLVSFYNNEISEKSEIFDDQFSVERPDGSNFTLKIRSTKLEDSAMYFCASSGGQGPYNSPLHFGNGTRLTVT.

This clonotype came up a few times. The chain couples TRBV5-6 to TRBJ1-1, with D hard to call. Trimming removed 1 base at V and 3 bases at J, with 13 bases between. The CDR3 totals 15 residues. Germline-derived CDR1 and CDR2 are SGHDT and YYEEEE. In DNA, the CDR3 is TGTGCCAGCAGCTTGATTCTGGGATTGGACACTGAAGCTTTCTTT. Encoded protein: CASSLILGLDTEAFF.

J is TRBJ2-5 and V is TRBV5-8; 9 bases are shared with TRBD2. V shed 4 bases and J 7 bases; nucleotides not matched to a gene: 8. Germline V gene data show CDR1 as SGHTS and CDR2 as YDEGEE. The CDR3 consists of 14 residues. CDR3 residues: CASSPSGRQGTQYF. The CDR3 coding sequence is TGTGCCAGCAGCCCCAGCGGGAGGCAGGGGACCCAGTACTTC.

This clonotype was counted at least ten times. This chain uses TRBV7-2 with TRBJ2-7, with 8 bases aligning to TRBD2. The CDR3 length is 13 residues. The ends lost 3 bases at V and 6 bases at J; junction bases unmatched: 4. Germline CDR1 reads SGHTA; CDR2 reads FQGNSA. The CDR3 DNA sequence: TGTGCCAGCAGCTTCGCGGGAGGAGGCGAGCAGTACTTC. Protein sequence: CASSFAGGGEQYF.

The chain recombines TRBV29-1 with TRBJ1-1; 9 bases agree with TRBD1. The V gene's germline CDR1 is SQVTM and CDR2 ANQGSEA. The CDR3 spans 14 residues. J lost 8 bases, V lost 3 bases, and 10 bases had no gene match. CDR3 sequence: CSVEELPGQGEAFF. CDR3 in DNA: TGCAGCGTTGAGGAACTACCGGGACAGGGAGAAGCTTTCTTT.

This clonotype has ten or more counts. The chain links TRBV12-3 or TRBV12-4 to TRBJ1-6; D unclear. Trimming removed 1 base from V and 10 bases from J, with 8 bases in between. The CDR3 loop spans 13 amino acids. In nucleotides, the CDR3 is TGTGCCAGCAGTTTAGTGGAGGGATCACCCCTCCACTTT. This translates into CASSLVEGSPLHF.

This clonotype was observed a handful of times. The rearrangement links TRBV12-3 or TRBV12-4 to TRBJ2-2, with a tentative D call TRBD1 (5 bases). V lost 2 bases to trimming and J lost 7 bases, with 8 bases between them. CDR3 size: 13 residues. The CDR3 DNA follows: TGTGCCAGCAGTTTACAGGGCGGCGGGGAGCTGTTTTTT. Translated: CASSLQGGGELFF.

This clonotype appeared many times. The chain has TRBV4-3 and TRBJ2-5; D remains unclear. From germline, CDR1 is LGHNA and CDR2 YSLEER. The length of the CDR3 is 13 residues. V lost 4 bases to trimming and J lost 2 bases, with 8 bases between them. CDR3 region: CASSPAIQETQYF. CDR3 bases: TGCGCCAGCAGCCCGGCCATACAAGAGACCCAGTACTTC.